The 27 T cell receptor beta chains below were found in one sample sequenced in a study of T cells expressing NK-cell markers. For each CDR3 protein, TCRdb gives one entry from its re-call of the 5' RACE reads, without DNA. The repertoire table contains about 370,000 distinct CDR3 sequences. Material for sequencing was blood T cells: a sorted CD56 or NKG2C T cell subset, CD4+ or CD8+ T cells, or bulk PBMC T cells (not recorded which). The source of these receptors is a woman between 50 and 59 years old in good health.

CDR3 protein: CSARFPGTSTIF. The chain employs TRBV20-1 and TRBJ2-1; TCRdb proposes TRBD2, but this gene call is untestable without DNA. Germline lookup yields CDR1 DFQATT and CDR2 SNEGSKA (reference sequence). This CDR3 is 12 amino acids long.

The chain links TRBV18 to TRBJ2-1. This CDR3 has 14 residues. The germline gives CDR1 KGHSH, CDR2 LQKENI. Here the CDR3 reads CASSPPGAGDEQFF.

CDR3 protein: CASSYLVNRDHNYGYTF. V and J are TRBV6-5 and TRBJ1-2; TCRdb proposes TRBD1, but this gene call is untestable without DNA. The CDR3 is 17 residues long. CDR1 and CDR2 from the germline V gene are MNHEY and SVGAGI.

V gene TRBV10-2 combines with J gene TRBJ2-1; TCRdb proposes TRBD1, but this gene call is untestable without DNA. The germline V gene encodes CDR1 WSHSY and CDR2 SAAADI. The CDR3 length is 16 residues. The CDR3 loop reads CASSAGTPDSYNEQFF.

This rearrangement joins TRBV27 to TRBJ1-4; the D gene TCRdb calls, TRBD1, cannot be checked with no DNA. There are 20 residues in the CDR3. The germline gives CDR1 MNHEY, CDR2 SMNVEV (reference sequence). The CDR3 sequence: CASSPYPSGDIHTANEKLFF.

The rearrangement uses TRBV10-2 and TRBJ2-4; TCRdb reports TRBD1, a call that lacks DNA to check it against. The CDR3 contains 16 residues. Germline CDR1 WSHSY, CDR2 SAAADI. The CDR3 protein is CASSESNRGYALKEYF.

The J gene is TRBJ2-3, the V gene TRBV24-1. CDR1 is KGHDR, CDR2 SFDVKD, per germline. CDR3 length: 15 residues. CDR3 sequence reads: CATSDLWPKEDTQYF.

This rearrangement joins TRBV27 to TRBJ2-1; TCRdb outputs TRBD2, but without DNA this stays unchecked. CDR3 length: 18 residues. Per germline, CDR1 MNHEY and CDR2 SMNVEV (reference sequence). The CDR3 spells CASSLTAGGNAGYNEQFF.

The rearrangement links TRBV12-3 or TRBV12-4 to TRBJ2-3; TCRdb gives TRBD2 as the D gene, but with no DNA this cannot be confirmed. This CDR3 is 13 amino acids long. This chain's CDR3 is CASSSRTRGTQYF.

This CDR3 is CASSLVYDYEQYF. V is TRBV12-3 or TRBV12-4 and J is TRBJ2-7. The CDR3 is 13 amino acids.

This sequence joins TRBV5-1 and TRBJ1-5; checking the TCRdb D call of TRBD1 is not possible without DNA. CDR3 length equals 13 residues. In germline, CDR1 is SGHRS, CDR2 YFSETQ. CDR3 amino acids: CASSQAGHQPQHF.

V gene TRBV2 combines with J gene TRBJ2-2; lacking DNA, the TRBD1 call made by TCRdb goes unchecked. Germline CDR1 SNHLY, CDR2 FYNNEI. The CDR3 loop spans 15 amino acids. CDR3 in amino acids: CASSEVPFGTGELFF.

This chain joins TRBV12-3 or TRBV12-4 and TRBJ2-5; there is no DNA to check the TCRdb D call of TRBD2. The CDR3 is 16 amino acids. This chain's CDR3 is CASSDTTSGSGETQYF.

The chain links TRBV7-9 to TRBJ2-2; TCRdb indicates TRBD2, and absent DNA this call remains unverified. Germline V gene data show CDR1 as SEHNR and CDR2 as FQNEAQ (reference sequence). This CDR3 is 16 amino acids long. CDR3 in amino acids: CASSPQLAGGPGELFF.

The chain has TRBV11-3 and TRBJ1-2. Germline CDR1 is SGHNT and CDR2 is YENEEA. The CDR3 is 15 residues long. CDR3 loop: CASSRAGPFGYGYTF.

V is TRBV5-1 and J is TRBJ2-3; TCRdb proposes TRBD2, but this gene call is untestable without DNA. The CDR3 is 16 amino acids. Per germline, CDR1 SGHRS and CDR2 YFSETQ. The CDR3 reads CASMTNRGGPVDTQYF.

The chain has TRBV4-1 and TRBJ2-7; with no DNA, the TCRdb D assignment of TRBD1 cannot be verified. CDR1 is MGHRA and CDR2 is YSYEKL in the germline V gene. The CDR3 loop spans 15 amino acids. CDR3 amino acids: CASSQQGPGVDEQYF.

The chain joins TRBV12-3 or TRBV12-4 to TRBJ2-1; TCRdb proposes TRBD2, but this gene call is untestable without DNA. This CDR3 spans 19 amino acids. The CDR3 loop reads CASTIRGLAGGSSYNEQFF.

The chain recombines TRBV6-1 with TRBJ1-2. CDR3 length equals 15 residues. Germline CDR1 and CDR2: MNHNS and SASEGT. The CDR3: CASSEARGWSYGYTF.

The chain carries TRBV15 and TRBJ2-3; TCRdb indicates TRBD2, and absent DNA this call remains unverified. Per the germline V gene, CDR1 is LNHNV and CDR2 is YYDKDF (reference sequence). CDR3 length: 16 residues. The CDR3 here is CATSRESGRVPDTQYF.

This chain links TRBV5-6 with TRBJ2-7. CDR1 SGHDT and CDR2 YYEEEE come from the germline V gene. This CDR3 has 14 amino acids. The CDR3 sequence is CASSLRHQSYEQYF.

The rearrangement uses TRBV7-7 and TRBJ2-1; TCRdb proposes TRBD1, but this gene call is untestable without DNA. CDR1 SSHAT and CDR2 FNYEAQ come from the germline V gene (reference sequence). CDR3 length equals 14 residues. CDR3 in amino acids: CASSLRVGGGEQFF.

The genes are TRBV10-3 and TRBJ2-4; the D call from TCRdb, TRBD1, cannot be confirmed without DNA. This CDR3 comprises 15 residues. CDR1 and CDR2 (germline): ENHRY, SYGVKD. CDR3 residues: CAISESSLGENIQYF.

The chain uses TRBV20-1 and TRBJ1-5. The CDR3 covers 14 residues. Germline-derived CDR1 and CDR2 are DFQATT and SNEGSKA (reference sequence). CDR3 sequence reads: CSASLGSGNQPQHF.

The chain has TRBV10-3 and TRBJ2-2. The CDR3 has 12 amino acids. Per germline, CDR1 ENHRY and CDR2 SYGVKD. The CDR3: CATYRDTGELFF.

The V and J genes are TRBV20-1 and TRBJ1-5. The CDR3 is 14 residues long. Germline V gene data show CDR1 as DFQATT and CDR2 as SNEGSKA (reference sequence). CDR3 sequence reads: CSASRRDQYQPQHF.

The V gene is TRBV29-1, the J gene TRBJ2-6; TCRdb proposes TRBD2, but this gene call is untestable without DNA. This CDR3 has 12 amino acids. CDR1 SQVTM and CDR2 ANQGSEA come from the germline V gene. CDR3 residues: CSGIAGANVLTF.